The T cell receptor (beta chain) under discussion was sequenced for a study of shared clonotypes between healthy human individuals. Produced via immunoSEQ multiplex PCR; TCRdb's table is partial and in-frame only. The table has more than 450,000 clones, approximately 79% seen once; the top ten hold over 10%. On this clone itself: Its antigen remains unidentified.

Whole-study findings and limits: Clonotype sharing among donors, it was expected, would be affected by sequencing depth. Sampling was confined to blood; repertoires within tissues likely differ.

Trimming took 0 bases from V and 2 from J; bases not matched to a gene: 8. Germline V gene data show CDR1 as SGHKS and CDR2 as YYEKEE (reference sequence). CDR3 length equals 17 residues. The receptor was derived from a woman aged 40 to 55 in good health. Some clones in this sample may be carry-over from other donors' samples. Sequenced sample: PBMCs. The chain links TRBV5-5 to TRBJ2-4; TRBD2 matches at 7 bases. As DNA, the CDR3 is TGTGCCAGCAGCTTGGGTGCGGGAGCGAGGTCCAAAAACATTCAGTACTTC. As protein: CASSLGAGARSKNIQYF.